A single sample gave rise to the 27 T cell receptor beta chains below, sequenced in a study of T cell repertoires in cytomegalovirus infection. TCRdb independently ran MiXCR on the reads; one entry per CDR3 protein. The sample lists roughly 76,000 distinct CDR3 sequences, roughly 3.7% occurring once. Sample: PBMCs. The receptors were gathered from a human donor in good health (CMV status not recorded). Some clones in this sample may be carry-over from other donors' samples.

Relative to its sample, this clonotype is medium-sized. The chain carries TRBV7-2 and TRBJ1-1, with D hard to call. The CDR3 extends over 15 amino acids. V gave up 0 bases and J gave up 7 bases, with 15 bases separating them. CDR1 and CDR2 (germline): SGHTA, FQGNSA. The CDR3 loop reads CASSLAWRASGEAFF. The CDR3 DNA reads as TGTGCCAGCAGCTTAGCGTGGAGGGCGTCAGGTGAAGCTTTCTTT.

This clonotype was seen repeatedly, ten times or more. CDR3 loop: CASKGGPGQGWNQPQHF. The CDR3 nucleotides read TGTGCCAGTAAGGGGGGTCCGGGACAGGGTTGGAATCAGCCCCAGCATTTT. The chain carries TRBV19 and TRBJ1-5, with 9 bases identical to TRBD1. Trimming cost V 7 bases and J 4 bases; bases outside gene matches: 14. Germline CDR1 is LNHDA and CDR2 is SQIVND (reference sequence). CDR3 size: 17 residues.

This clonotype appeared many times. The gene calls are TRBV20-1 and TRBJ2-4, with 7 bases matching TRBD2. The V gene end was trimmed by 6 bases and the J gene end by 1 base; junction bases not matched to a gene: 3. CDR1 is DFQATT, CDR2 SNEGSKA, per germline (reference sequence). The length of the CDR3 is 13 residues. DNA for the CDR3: TGCAGTGCGGGGGGGGGGGCCAAAAACATTCAGTACTTC. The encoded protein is CSAGGGAKNIQYF.

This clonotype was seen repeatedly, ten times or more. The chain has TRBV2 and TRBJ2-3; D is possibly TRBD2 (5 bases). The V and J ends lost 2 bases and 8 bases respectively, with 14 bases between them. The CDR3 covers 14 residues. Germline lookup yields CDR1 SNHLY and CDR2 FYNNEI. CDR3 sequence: CASSESSSAGTQYF. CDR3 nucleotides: TGTGCCAGCAGTGAATCAAGTAGCGCGGGTACGCAGTATTTT.

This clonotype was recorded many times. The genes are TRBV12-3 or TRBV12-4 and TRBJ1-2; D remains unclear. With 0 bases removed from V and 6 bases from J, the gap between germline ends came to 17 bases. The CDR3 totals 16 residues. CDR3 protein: CASSLAQGVRRDGYTF. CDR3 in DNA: TGTGCCAGCAGTTTAGCTCAAGGAGTTCGGCGTGATGGCTACACCTTC.

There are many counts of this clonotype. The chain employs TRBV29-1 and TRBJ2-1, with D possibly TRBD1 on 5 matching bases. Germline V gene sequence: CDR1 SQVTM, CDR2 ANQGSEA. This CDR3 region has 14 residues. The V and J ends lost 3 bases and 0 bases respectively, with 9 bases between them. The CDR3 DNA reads TGCAGCGTTGACAGGCAGGGCTCCTACAATGAGCAGTTCTTC. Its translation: CSVDRQGSYNEQFF.

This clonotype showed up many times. The CDR3, as DNA: TGTGCCAGCAGCTTAGGAACAGGGGCTCATGGCTACACCTTC. Its protein is CASSLGTGAHGYTF. The J gene is TRBJ1-2, the V gene TRBV13, with 7 nucleotides matching TRBD1. V trimming: 0 bases; J trimming: 6 bases; junction bases outside the gene matches: 4. From germline, CDR1 is PRHDT and CDR2 FYEKMQ (reference sequence). This CDR3 has 14 residues. The entire variable domain, with the rest obtained from reference TRBV13 and TRBJ1-2, is as follows: AAGVIQSPRHLIKEKRETATLKCYPIPRHDTVYWYQQGPGQDPQFLISFYEKMQSDKGSIPDRFSAQQFSDYHSELNMSSLELGDSALYFCASSLGTGAHGYTFGSGTRLTVV.

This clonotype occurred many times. As DNA, the CDR3 is TGTGCCAGCAGCTTAGGTTCGGGGACCAATTTCCCCCACGAGCAGTACTTC. Protein: CASSLGSGTNFPHEQYF. The gene calls are TRBV7-8 and TRBJ2-7; the D call may be TRBD1 or TRBD2 (5 bases each). Germline lookup yields CDR1 SGHVS and CDR2 FQNEAQ. This CDR3 has 17 amino acids. V was trimmed by 1 base and J by 5 bases, leaving 21 bases between them.

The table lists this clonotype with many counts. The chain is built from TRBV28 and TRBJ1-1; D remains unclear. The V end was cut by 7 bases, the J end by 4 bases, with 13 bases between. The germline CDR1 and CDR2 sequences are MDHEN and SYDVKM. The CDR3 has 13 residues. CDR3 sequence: CASTIGRGTEAFF. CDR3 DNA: TGTGCCAGCACTATCGGGCGGGGCACTGAAGCTTTCTTT.

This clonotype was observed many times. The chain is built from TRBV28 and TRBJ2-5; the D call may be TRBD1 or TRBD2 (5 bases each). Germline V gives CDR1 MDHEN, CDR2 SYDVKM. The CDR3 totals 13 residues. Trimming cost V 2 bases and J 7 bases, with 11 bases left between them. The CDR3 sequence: CASSLLSGRTQYF. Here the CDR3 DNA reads TGTGCCAGCAGTTTACTTTCGGGACGGACCCAGTACTTC.

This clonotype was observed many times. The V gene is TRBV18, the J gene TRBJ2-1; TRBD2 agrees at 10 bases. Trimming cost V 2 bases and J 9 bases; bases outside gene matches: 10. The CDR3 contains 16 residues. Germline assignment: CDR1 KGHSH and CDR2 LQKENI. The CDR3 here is CASSPTVPSGGGEQFF. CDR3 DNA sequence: TGTGCCAGCTCACCAACGGTACCTAGCGGGGGAGGTGAGCAGTTCTTC.

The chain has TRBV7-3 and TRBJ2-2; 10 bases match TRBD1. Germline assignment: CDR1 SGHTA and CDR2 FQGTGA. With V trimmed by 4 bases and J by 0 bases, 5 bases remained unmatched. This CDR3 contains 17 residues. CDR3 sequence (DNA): TGTGCCAGCAGCTCGACAGGGGGCCGAACGAACACCGGGGAGCTGTTTTTT. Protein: CASSSTGGRTNTGELFF.

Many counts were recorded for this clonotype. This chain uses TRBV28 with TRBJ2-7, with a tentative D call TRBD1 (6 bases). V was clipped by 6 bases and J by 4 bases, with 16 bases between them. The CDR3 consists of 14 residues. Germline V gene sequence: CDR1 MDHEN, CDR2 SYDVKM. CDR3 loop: CASSLTGHDYEQYF. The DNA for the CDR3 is TGTGCCAGCAGCCTTACGGGACACGATTACGAGCAGTACTTC.

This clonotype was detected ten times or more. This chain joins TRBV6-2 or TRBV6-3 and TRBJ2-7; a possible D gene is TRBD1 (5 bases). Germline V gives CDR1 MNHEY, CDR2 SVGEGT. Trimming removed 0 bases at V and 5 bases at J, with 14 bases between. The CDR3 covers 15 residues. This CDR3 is CASSYSTPGLDEQYF. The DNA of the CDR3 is TGTGCCAGCAGTTACTCGACGCCAGGGCTCGACGAGCAGTACTTC.

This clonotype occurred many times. The CDR3 region has the DNA TGTGCCAGCAGTCTCTCTGACCCACCCTACGAGCAGTACTTC. It translates to CASSLSDPPYEQYF. V is TRBV27 and J is TRBJ2-7; D is uncertain. The length of the CDR3 is 14 residues. Per the germline V gene, CDR1 is MNHEY and CDR2 is SMNVEV (reference sequence). V gave up 5 bases and J gave up 2 bases, with 13 bases separating them.

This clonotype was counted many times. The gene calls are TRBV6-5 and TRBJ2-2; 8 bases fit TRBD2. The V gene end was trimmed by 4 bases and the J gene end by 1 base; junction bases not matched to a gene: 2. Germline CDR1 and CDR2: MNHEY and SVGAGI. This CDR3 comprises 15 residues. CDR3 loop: CASSLRGGNTGELFF. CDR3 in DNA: TGTGCCAGCAGTTTACGGGGGGGGAACACCGGGGAGCTGTTTTTT.

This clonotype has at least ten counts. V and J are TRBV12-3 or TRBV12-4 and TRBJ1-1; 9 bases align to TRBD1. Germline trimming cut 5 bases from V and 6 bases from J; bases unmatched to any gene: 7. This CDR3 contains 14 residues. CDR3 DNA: TGTGCCAGCAGTCGCCGGGACAGGGACTCTGAAGCTTTCTTT. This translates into CASSRRDRDSEAFF.

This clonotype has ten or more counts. This chain's CDR3 is CASSPGDTSNEKLFF. The CDR3 DNA is TGTGCCAGCAGCCCTGGGGACACCTCTAATGAAAAACTGTTTTTT. V is TRBV7-2 and J is TRBJ1-4; D perhaps matches TRBD1 (6 bases). The ends were cut back, 5 bases at V and 3 bases at J, with 13 bases in the middle. Germline values: CDR1 SGHTA, CDR2 FQGNSA. CDR3 size: 15 residues.

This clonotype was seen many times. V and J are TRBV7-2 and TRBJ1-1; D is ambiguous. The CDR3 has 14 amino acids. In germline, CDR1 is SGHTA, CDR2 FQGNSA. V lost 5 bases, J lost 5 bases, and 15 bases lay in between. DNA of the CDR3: TGTGCCAGCAGCCACGGGTATGGTAGTACTGAAGCTTTCTTT. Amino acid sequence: CASSHGYGSTEAFF.

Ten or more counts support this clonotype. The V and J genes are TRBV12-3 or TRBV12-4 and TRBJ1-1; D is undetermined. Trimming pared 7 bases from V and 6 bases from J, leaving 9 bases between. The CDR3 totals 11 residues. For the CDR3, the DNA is TGTGCCAGCATTTCGTGGCCTGAAGCTTTCTTT. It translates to CASISWPEAFF.

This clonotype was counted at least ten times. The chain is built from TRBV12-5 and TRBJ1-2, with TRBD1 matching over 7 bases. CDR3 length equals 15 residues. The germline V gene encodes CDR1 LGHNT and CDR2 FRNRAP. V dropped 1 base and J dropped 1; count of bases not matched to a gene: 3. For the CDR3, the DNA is TGTGCTAGTGGTTTGGGGACAGGCCGTAACTATGGCTACACCTTC. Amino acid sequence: CASGLGTGRNYGYTF.

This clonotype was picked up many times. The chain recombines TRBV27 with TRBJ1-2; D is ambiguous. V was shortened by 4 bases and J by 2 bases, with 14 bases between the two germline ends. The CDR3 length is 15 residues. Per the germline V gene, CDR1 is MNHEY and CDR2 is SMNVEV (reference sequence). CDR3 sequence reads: CASSSSQAGNYGYTF. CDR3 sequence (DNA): TGTGCCAGCAGTTCATCTCAAGCTGGGAACTATGGCTACACCTTC.

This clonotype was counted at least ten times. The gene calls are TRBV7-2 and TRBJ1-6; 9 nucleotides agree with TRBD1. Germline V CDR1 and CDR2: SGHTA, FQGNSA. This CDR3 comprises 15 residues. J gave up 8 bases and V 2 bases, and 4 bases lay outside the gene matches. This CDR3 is CASSLSTGGYSPLHF. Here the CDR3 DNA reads TGTGCCAGCAGCTTAAGTACAGGGGGCTATTCACCCCTCCACTTT.

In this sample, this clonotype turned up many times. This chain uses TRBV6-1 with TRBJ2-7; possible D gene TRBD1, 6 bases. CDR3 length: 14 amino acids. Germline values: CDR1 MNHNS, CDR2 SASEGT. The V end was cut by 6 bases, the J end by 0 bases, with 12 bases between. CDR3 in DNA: TGTGCCAGCAGCTCCACAGGGAGCTCCTACGAGCAGTACTTC. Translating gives CASSSTGSSYEQYF.

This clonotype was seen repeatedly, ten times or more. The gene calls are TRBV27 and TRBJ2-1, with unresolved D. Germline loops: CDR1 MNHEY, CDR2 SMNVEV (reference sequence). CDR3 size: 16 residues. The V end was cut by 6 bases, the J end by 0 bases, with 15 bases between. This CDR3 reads CASSRNLISSYNEQFF. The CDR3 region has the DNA TGTGCCAGCAGCCGAAACTTGATTAGCTCCTACAATGAGCAGTTCTTC.

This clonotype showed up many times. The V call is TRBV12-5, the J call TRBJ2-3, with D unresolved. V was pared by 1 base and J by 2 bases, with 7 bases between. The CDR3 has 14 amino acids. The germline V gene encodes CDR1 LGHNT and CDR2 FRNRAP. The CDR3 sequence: CASGLEAPTDTQYF. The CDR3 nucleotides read TGTGCTAGTGGTTTGGAGGCTCCCACAGATACGCAGTATTTT.

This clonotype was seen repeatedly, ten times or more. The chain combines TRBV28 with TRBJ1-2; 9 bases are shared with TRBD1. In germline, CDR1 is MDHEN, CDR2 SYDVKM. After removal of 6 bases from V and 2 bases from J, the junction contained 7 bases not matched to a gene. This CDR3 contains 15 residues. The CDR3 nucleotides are TGTGCCAGCAGAACGACAGGGGGTTTAAACTATGGCTACACCTTC. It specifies CASRTTGGLNYGYTF.